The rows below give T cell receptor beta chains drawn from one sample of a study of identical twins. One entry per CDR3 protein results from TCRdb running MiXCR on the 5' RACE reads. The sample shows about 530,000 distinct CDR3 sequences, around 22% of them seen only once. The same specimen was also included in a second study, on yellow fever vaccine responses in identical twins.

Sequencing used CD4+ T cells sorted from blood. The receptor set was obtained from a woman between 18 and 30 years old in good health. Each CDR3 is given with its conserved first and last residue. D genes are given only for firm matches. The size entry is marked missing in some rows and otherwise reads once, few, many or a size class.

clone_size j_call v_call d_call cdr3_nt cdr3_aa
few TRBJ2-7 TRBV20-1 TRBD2 TGCAGTGCTAGGAAAGGACTAGCGGAAAACTACGAGCAGTACTTC CSARKGLAENYEQYF
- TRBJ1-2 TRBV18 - TGTGCCAGCTCACCTCTCCAGGACCACCTTGGCTACACCTTC CASSPLQDHLGYTF
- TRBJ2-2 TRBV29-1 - TGCAGCGTTGCCGGGACACCGAACACCGGGGAGCTGTTTTTT CSVAGTPNTGELFF
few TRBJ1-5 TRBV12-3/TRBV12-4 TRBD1 TGTGCCAGCAGTTTAGCCGGGACAGGGCCCAATCAGCCCCAGCATTTT CASSLAGTGPNQPQHF
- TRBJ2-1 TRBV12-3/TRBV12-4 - TGTGCCAGCAGTTTTGCCCTAGCATCAAATGAGCAGTTCTTC CASSFALASNEQFF
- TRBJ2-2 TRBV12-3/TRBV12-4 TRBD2 TGTGCCAGCACCAGGCGGGGGGCTACCACCGGGGAGCTGTTTTTT CASTRRGATTGELFF
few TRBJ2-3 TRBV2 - TGTGCCAGCAGTGGGATAACAGATACGCAGTATTTT CASSGITDTQYF
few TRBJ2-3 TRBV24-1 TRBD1 TGTGCCACCAGTGATACAGGGGGCCCCGGCACAGATACGCAGTATTTT CATSDTGGPGTDTQYF
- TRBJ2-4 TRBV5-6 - TGTGCCAGCAGCTTGGGACTAGGAGGCAACATTCAGTACTTC CASSLGLGGNIQYF
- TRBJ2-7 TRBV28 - TGTGCCAGCAGTAACCCCTTGAGCGAGCAGTACTTC CASSNPLSEQYF
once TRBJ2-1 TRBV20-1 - TGCAGTGCTAACAGGGTGTATGAGCAGTTCTTC CSANRVYEQFF
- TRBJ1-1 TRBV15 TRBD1 TGTGCCACCAGCAGAGAAGTTTGGGACAGGGCCATCATGAACACTGAAGCTTTCTTT CATSREVWDRAIMNTEAFF
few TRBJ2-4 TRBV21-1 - TGTGCCAGCAGCCCAAGGGGGGGCAGGACGGCCAAAAACATTCAGTACTTC CASSPRGGRTAKNIQYF
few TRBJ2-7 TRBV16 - TGTGCCAGCAGCCAATTTGTTGCGTCAGTATACGAGCAGTACTTC CASSQFVASVYEQYF
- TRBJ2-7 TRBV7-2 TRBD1 TGTGCCAGCAGCCACCGGACAGGGTCGAGCGAGCAGTACTTC CASSHRTGSSEQYF
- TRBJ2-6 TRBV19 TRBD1 TGTGCCAGTAGTGGGCGACAGGGGTTGATCTCTGGGGCCAACGTCCTGACTTTC CASSGRQGLISGANVLTF
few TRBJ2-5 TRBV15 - TGTGCCACCAGCAAAGGACGTTTCCAAGAGACCCAGTACTTC CATSKGRFQETQYF
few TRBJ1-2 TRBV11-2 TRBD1 TGTGCCAGCAGCTTGGAGACAGGGTTAAACTATGGCTACACCTTC CASSLETGLNYGYTF
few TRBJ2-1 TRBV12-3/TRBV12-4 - TGTGCCAGCCGTCTCGGGGGACAGTCCTACAATGAGCAGTTCTTC CASRLGGQSYNEQFF
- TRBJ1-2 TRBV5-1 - TGCGCCAGCAGCGGAGGCCGGAATAACTATGGCTACACCTTC CASSGGRNNYGYTF
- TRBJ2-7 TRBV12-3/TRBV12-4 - TGTGCCAGCAGTTTGGCCAGCACTTACGAGCAGTACTTC CASSLASTYEQYF
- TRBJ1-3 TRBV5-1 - TGCGCCAGCAGCCCCGAATATGGAAACACCATATATTTT CASSPEYGNTIYF
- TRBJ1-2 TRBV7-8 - TGTGCCAGCAGCTCGGCCACGATGCTTGGCTACACCTTC CASSSATMLGYTF
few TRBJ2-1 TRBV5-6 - TGTGCCAGCAGCTTGTTATCAGCGGAGAATGAGCAGTTCTTC CASSLLSAENEQFF
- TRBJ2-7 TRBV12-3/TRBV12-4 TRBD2 TGTGCCAGCAGTTTAATCGAGCGGGAGGCTACCGAGCAGTACTTC CASSLIEREATEQYF
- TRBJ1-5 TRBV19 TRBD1 TGTGCCAGTAGTACGGGACAGGGGGCTGTCTATCAGCCCCAGCATTTT CASSTGQGAVYQPQHF
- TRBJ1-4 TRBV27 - TGTGCCAGCAGTTTATCGGGGGGGTTGGGGGAAAAACTGTTTTTT CASSLSGGLGEKLFF
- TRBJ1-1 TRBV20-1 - TGCAGTGCTAGGATGGGAACGAACACTGAAGCTTTCTTT CSARMGTNTEAFF
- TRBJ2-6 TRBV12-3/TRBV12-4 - TGTGCCAGCAGTTTACTGGGGTTCGGGGCCAACGTCCTGACTTTC CASSLLGFGANVLTF
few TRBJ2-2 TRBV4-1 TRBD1 TGCGCCAGCAGCACCTCCCCGGACAGGACCGCGAACACCGGGGAGCTGTTTTTT CASSTSPDRTANTGELFF
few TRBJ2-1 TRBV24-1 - TGTGCCAGCCAAGGCTCCTACAATGAGCAGTTCTTC CASQGSYNEQFF
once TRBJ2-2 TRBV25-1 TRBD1 TGTGCCAGCGGGGGACAGGGAGGCGACACCGGGGAGCTGTTTTTT CASGGQGGDTGELFF
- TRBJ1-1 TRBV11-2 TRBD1 TGTGCCAGCAGAAGCCTTTCGGGACAGACGGTACCTGAAGCTTTCTTT CASRSLSGQTVPEAFF
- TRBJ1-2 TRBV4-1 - TGCGCCAGCAGCCAAGCATACGGTGGCAGACCCTATGGCTACACCTTC CASSQAYGGRPYGYTF
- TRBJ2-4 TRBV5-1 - TGCGCCAGCAGCCCGGCGACGAATTCGAACATTCAGTACTTC CASSPATNSNIQYF